This T cell receptor beta chain originates from a study of cytomegalovirus exposure and HLA in healthy donors. Whole-study findings and limits: Earlier analysis yielded a pattern in which most TCR beta V segments were productive about 87% or about 30% of the time. In a later analysis, HLA-C alleles had the fewest associated TCRs, DRB1 alleles the most. Reports described diagnosis of cytomegalovirus status by the classifier as highly specific and sensitive.

PCR employed 60 Vbeta and 13 Jbeta primers. The method was immunoSEQ multiplex PCR; TCRdb's version includes in-frame clones alone and lacks a portion of them. The sample holds 55,000 to 65,000 clones, approximately 79% seen once. A word on this clone: Its target is not known.

There are 17 residues in the CDR3. With 4 bases clipped from V and 3 bases from J, the junction kept 7 bases outside the gene matches. Looked up from germline, CDR1 is MNHNS and CDR2 is SASEGT. This clonotype originated in a woman aged 30 to 39 in good health and CMV-seronegative. What was sequenced was PBMCs. This chain joins TRBV6-1 and TRBJ2-2; TRBD2 matches 11 bases. CDR3 DNA sequence: TGTGCCAGCAGTGGTAGCGGGGGGGCTTTGTACACCGGGGAGCTGTTTTTT. It translates to CASSGSGGALYTGELFF.